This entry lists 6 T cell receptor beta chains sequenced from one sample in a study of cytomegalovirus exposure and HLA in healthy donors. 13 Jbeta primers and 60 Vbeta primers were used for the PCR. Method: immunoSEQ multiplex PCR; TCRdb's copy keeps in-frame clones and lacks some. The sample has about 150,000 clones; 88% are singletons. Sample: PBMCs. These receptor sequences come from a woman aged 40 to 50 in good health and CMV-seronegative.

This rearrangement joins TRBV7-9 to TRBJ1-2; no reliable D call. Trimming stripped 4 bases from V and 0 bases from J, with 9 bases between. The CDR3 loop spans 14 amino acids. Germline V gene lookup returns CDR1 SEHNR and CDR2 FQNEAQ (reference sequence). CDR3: CASSSEIPNYGYTF. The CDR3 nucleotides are TGTGCCAGCAGCTCAGAAATCCCTAACTATGGCTACACCTTC.

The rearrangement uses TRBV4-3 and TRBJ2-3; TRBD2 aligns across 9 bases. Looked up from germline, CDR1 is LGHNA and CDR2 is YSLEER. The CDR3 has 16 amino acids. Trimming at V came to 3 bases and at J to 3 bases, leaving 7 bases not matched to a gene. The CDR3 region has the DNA TGCGCCAGCAGCCAGGGGGGGAGCGGGAGGACAGATACGCAGTATTTT. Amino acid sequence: CASSQGGSGRTDTQYF.

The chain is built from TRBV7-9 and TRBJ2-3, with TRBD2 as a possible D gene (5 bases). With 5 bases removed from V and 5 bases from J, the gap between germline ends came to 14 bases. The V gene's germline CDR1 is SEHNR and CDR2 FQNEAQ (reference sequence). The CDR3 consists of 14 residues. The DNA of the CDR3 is TGTGCCAGCAGCCTTGTGGGAGTGCTAGATACGCAGTATTTT. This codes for CASSLVGVLDTQYF.

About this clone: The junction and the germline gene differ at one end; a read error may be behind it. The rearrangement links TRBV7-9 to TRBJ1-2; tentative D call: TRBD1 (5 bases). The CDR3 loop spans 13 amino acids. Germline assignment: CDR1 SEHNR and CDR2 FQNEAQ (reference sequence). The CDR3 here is CSSSLRQGYGYTF. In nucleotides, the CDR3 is TGTTCCAGCAGCTTAAGGCAGGGATATGGCTACACCTTC.

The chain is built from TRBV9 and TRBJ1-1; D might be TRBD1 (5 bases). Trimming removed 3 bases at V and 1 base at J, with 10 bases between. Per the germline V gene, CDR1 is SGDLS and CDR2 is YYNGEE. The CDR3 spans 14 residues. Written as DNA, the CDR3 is TGTGCCAGCAGCGCGGGGGAGTCGAACACTGAAGCTTTCTTT. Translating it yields CASSAGESNTEAFF.

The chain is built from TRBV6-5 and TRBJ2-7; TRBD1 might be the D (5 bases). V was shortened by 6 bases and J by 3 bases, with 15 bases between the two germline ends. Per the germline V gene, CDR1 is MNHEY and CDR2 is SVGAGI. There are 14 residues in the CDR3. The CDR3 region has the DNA TGTGCCAGCAGAGGACATATCAGTTACTACGAGCAGTACTTC. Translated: CASRGHISYYEQYF.